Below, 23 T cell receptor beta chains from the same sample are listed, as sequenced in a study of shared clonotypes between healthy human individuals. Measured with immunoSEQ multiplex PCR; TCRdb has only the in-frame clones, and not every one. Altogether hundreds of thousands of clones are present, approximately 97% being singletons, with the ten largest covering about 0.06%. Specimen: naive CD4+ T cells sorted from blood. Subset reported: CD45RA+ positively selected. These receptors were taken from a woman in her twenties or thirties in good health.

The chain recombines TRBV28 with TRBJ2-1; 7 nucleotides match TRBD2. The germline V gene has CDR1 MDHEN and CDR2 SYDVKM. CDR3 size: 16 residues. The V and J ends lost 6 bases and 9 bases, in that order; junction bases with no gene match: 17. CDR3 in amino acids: CASSPSGIKISIEQFF. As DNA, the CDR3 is TGTGCCAGCAGCCCTAGCGGAATCAAAATATCCATTGAGCAGTTCTTC.

In nucleotides, the CDR3 is TGTGCCAGCAGTTTGTCGGAATTGAACACTGAAGCTTTCTTT. It specifies CASSLSELNTEAFF. The rearrangement uses TRBV28 and TRBJ1-1; D is undetermined. Germline V CDR1 and CDR2: MDHEN, SYDVKM. Trimming took off 3 bases at V and 0 bases at J, with 8 bases between the two ends. The CDR3 consists of 14 residues.

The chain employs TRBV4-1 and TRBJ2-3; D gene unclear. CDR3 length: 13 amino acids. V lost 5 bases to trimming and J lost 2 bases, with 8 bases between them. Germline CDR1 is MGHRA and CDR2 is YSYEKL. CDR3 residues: CASSGGPTDTQYF. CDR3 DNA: TGCGCCAGCAGCGGCGGCCCCACAGATACGCAGTATTTT.

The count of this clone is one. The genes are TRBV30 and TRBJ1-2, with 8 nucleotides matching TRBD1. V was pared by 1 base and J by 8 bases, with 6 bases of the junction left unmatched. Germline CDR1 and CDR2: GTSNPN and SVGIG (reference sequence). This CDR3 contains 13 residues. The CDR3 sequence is CAWSGTGFSGYTF. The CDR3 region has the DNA TGTGCCTGGAGTGGGACAGGGTTTAGCGGCTACACCTTC. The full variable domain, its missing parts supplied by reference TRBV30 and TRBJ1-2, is SQTIHQWPATLVQPVGSPLSLECTVEGTSNPNLYWYRQAAGRGLQLLFYSVGIGQISSEVPQNLSASRPQDRQFILSSKKLLLSDSGFYLCAWSGTGFSGYTFGSGTRLTVV.

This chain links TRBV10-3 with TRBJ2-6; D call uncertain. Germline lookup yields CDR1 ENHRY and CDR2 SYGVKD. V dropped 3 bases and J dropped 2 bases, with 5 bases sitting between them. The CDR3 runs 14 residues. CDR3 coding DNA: TGTGCCATCAGTGATGAGACTGGGGCCAACGTCCTGACTTTC. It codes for CAISDETGANVLTF.

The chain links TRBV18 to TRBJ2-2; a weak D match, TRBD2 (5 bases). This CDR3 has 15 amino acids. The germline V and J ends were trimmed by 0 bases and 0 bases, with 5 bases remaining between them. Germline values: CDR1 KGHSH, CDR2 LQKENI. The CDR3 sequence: CASSPPGANTGELFF. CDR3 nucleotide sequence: TGTGCCAGCTCACCACCGGGAGCGAACACCGGGGAGCTGTTTTTT.

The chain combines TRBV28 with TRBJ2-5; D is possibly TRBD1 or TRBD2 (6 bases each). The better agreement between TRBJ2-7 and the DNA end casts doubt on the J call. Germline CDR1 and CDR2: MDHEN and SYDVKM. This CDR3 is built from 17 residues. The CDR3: CASSYVDRRKGGYEQYF. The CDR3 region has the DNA TGTGCCAGCAGTTACGTGGACAGACGGAAGGGGGGCTACGAGCAGTACTTC.

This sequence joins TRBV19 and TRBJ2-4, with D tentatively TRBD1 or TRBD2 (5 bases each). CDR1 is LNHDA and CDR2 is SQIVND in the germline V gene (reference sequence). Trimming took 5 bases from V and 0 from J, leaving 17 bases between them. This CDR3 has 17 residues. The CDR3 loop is CASSPRDVAGAKNIQYF. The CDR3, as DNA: TGTGCCAGTAGTCCTAGGGACGTGGCCGGAGCCAAAAACATTCAGTACTTC.

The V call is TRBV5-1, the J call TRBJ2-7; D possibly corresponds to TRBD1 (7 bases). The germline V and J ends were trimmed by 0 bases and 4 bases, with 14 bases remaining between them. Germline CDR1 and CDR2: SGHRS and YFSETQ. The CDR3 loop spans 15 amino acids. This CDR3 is CASSLDSAGGYEQYF. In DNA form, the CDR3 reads TGCGCCAGCAGCTTGGACAGTGCAGGGGGGTACGAGCAGTACTTC.

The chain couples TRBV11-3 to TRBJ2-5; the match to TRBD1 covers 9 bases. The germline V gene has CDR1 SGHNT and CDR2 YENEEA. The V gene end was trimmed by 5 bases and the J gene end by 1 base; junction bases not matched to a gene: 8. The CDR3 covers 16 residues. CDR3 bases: TGTGCCAGCAGCCAGGGGGGGACAGGGTCCCAAGAGACCCAGTACTTC. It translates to CASSQGGTGSQETQYF.

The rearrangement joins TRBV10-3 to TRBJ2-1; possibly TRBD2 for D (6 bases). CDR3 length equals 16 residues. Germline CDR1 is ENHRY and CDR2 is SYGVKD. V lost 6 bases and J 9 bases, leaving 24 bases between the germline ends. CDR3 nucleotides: TGTGCCATCAGGAATTCCGGGACTCGCGAATCGGGTGAGCAGTTCTTC. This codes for CAIRNSGTRESGEQFF.

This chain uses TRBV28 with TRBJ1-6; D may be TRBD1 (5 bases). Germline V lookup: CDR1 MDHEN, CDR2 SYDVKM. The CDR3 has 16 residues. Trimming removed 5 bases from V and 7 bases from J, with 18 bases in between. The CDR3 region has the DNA TGTGCCAGCAGTAGATTTACCGGGACCCTAAATTCACCCCTCCACTTT. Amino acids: CASSRFTGTLNSPLHF.

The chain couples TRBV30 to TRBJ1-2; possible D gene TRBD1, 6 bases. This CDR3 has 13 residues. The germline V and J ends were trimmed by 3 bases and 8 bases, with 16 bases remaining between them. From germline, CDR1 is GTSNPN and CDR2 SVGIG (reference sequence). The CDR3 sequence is CAWSATGGGGYTF. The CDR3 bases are TGTGCCTGGAGCGCAACGGGGGGCGGCGGCTACACCTTC.

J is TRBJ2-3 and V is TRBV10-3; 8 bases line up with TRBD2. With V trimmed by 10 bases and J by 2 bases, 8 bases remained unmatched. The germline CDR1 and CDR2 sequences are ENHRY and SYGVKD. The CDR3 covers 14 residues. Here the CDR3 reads CATLGSGATDTQYF. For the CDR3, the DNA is TGTGCCACCCTAGGTAGCGGGGCCACAGATACGCAGTATTTT.

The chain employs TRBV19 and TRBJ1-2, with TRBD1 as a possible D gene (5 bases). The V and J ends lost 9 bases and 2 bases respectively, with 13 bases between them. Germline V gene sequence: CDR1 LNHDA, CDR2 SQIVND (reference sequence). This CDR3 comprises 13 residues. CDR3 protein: CASNPWGNYGYTF. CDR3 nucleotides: TGTGCCAGCAACCCTTGGGGCAACTATGGCTACACCTTC.

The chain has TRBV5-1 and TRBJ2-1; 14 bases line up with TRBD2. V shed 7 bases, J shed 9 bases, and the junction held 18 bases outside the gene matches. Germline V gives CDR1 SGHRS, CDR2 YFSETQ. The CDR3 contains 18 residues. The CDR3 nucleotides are TGCGCCAGCTCCATTGGGCCCCCGGGGACTAGCGGGAGTTTTGAGCAGTTCTTC. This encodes CASSIGPPGTSGSFEQFF.

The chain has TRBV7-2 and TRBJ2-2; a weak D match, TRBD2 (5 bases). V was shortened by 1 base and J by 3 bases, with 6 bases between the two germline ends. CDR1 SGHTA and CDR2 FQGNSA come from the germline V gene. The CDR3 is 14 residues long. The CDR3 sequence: CASSLGGYTGELFF. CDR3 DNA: TGTGCCAGCAGCTTAGGAGGGTACACCGGGGAGCTGTTTTTT.

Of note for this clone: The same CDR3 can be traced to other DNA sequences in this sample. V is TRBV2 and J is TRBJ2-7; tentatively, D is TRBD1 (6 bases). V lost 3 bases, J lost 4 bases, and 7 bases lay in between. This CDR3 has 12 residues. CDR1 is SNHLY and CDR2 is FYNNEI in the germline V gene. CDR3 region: CASSDRGYEQYF. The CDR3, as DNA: TGTGCCAGCAGTGACAGGGGTTACGAGCAGTACTTC. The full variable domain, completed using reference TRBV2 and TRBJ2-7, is EPEVTQTPSHQVTQMGQEVILRCVPISNHLYFYWYRQILGQKVEFLVSFYNNEISEKSEIFDDQFSVERPDGSNFTLKIRSTKLEDSAMYFCASSDRGYEQYFGPGTRLTVT.

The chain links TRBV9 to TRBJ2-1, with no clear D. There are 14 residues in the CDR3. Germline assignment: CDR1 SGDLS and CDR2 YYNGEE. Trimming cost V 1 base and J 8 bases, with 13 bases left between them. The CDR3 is CASSVRSEWDEQFF. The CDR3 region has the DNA TGTGCCAGCAGCGTAAGGTCAGAGTGGGATGAGCAGTTCTTC.

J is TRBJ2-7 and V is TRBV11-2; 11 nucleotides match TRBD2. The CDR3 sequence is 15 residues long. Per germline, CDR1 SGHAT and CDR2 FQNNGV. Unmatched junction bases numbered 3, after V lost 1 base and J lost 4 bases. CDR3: CASSLGTSGLYEQYF. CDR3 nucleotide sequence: TGTGCCAGCAGCTTAGGGACTAGCGGGCTTTACGAGCAGTACTTC.

The CDR3 DNA is TGTGCCAGTAGTTCAAGGACAGGATTACATAATTCACCCCTCCACTTT. Its protein is CASSSRTGLHNSPLHF. The chain is built from TRBV19 and TRBJ1-6, with TRBD1 matching 7 bases. The CDR3 length is 16 residues. Germline lookup yields CDR1 LNHDA and CDR2 SQIVND (reference sequence). Germline trimming cut 5 bases from V and 5 bases from J; bases unmatched to any gene: 9.

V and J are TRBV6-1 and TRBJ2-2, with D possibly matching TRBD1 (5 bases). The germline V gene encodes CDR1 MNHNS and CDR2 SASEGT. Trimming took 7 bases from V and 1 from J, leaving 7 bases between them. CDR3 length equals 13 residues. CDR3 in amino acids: CASTGQNTGELFF. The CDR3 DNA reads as TGTGCCAGCACCGGACAGAACACCGGGGAGCTGTTTTTT.

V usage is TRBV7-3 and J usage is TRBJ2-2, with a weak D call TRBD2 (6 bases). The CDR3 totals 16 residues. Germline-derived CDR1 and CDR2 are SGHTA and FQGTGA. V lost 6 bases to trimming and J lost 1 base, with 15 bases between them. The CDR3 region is CASSPKSGWNTGELFF. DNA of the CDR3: TGTGCCAGCAGTCCTAAAAGCGGGTGGAACACCGGGGAGCTGTTTTTT.